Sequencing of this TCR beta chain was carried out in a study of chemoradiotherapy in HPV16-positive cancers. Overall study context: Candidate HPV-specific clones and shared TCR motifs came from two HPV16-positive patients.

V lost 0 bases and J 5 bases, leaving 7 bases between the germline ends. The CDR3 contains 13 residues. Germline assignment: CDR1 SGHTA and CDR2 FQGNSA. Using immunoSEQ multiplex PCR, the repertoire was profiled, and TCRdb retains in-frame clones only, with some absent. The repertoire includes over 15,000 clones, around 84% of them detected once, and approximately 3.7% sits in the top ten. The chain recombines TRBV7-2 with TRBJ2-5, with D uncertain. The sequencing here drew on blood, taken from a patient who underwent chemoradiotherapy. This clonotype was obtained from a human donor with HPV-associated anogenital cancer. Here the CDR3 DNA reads TGTGCCAGCAGCTTAGCCCGGCGGGAGACCCAGTACTTC. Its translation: CASSLARRETQYF.